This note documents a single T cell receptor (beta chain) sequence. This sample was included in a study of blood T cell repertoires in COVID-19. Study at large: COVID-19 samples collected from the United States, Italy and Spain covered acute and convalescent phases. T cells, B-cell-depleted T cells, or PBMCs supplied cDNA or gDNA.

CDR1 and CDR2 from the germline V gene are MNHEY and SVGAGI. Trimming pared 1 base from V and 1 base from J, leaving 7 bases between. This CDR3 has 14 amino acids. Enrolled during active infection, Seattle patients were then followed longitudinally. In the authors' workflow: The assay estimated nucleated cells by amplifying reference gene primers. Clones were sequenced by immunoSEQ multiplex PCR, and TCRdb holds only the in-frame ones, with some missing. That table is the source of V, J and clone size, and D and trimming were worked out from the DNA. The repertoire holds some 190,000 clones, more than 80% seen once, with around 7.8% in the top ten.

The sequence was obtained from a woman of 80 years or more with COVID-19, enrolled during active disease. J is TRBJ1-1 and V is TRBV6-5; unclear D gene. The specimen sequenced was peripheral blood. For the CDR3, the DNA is TGTGCCAGCAGTTACTTCGGGAGGAACACTGAAGCTTTCTTT. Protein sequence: CASSYFGRNTEAFF.